This paragraph reports one T cell receptor beta chain. The antigen is undetermined. This sample is part of a study of T cells after yellow fever vaccination. TCRdb reprocessed the 5' RACE reads with MiXCR, giving one entry per CDR3 protein. The table lists some 420,000 distinct CDR3 sequences, around 20% of them singletons. Whole-study findings and limits: One caveat is that FACS-sorted repertoires could contain abundant clonotypes contaminating from the bulk population.

The junction had 8 bases not matched to a gene; V was cut back by 1 base and J by 8 bases. The V gene's germline CDR1 is SGHAT and CDR2 FQNNGV. The CDR3 is made up of 15 amino acids. The starting material was PBMCs, obtained before the yellow fever booster vaccination. V and J are TRBV11-2 and TRBJ2-4, with 7 positions matching TRBD1. This TCR derives from a man aged 18 to 30 who received the YFV17D yellow fever vaccine. CDR3 region: CASSLVGGRSDIQYF. Here the CDR3 DNA reads TGTGCCAGCAGCTTAGTAGGGGGCAGGTCGGACATTCAGTACTTC.